The rows below give T cell receptor beta chains drawn from one sample of a study of blood T cell repertoires in COVID-19. TCRdb's table, derived via immunoSEQ multiplex PCR, lists solely in-frame clones and lacks some. There are 160,000 or so clones in the sample; roughly 80% occur only once, and roughly 0.6% lies in the top ten. Sequencing was done on a sample of peripheral blood. These receptors were collected from a man aged 55 to 70 with acute or convalescent COVID-19. Each CDR3 is given with its conserved first and last residue. The order of the fields is D gene, J gene, V gene, clone size, CDR3 DNA, CDR3 protein. The D gene is left open where the match is weak. Clone size is stated in some rows and not others, as once, few, many or a class when expanded.

TRBD2 | TRBJ2-7 | TRBV4-2 | NA | TGTGCCAGCAGCCAAGTGTCTAGCGGGTACGAGCAGTACTTC | CASSQVSSGYEQYF
NA | TRBJ2-1 | TRBV19 | NA | TGTGCCAGTAGCCGCTCGAGCAGGGAAGGCAATGAGCAGTTCTTC | CASSRSSREGNEQFF
NA | TRBJ2-3 | TRBV12-3/TRBV12-4 | NA | TGTGCCAGCACCAACACAGATACGCAGTATTTT | CASTNTDTQYF
NA | TRBJ1-2 | TRBV5-4 | NA | TGTGCCAGCAGCTCGACACTGAACTATGGCTACACCTTC | CASSSTLNYGYTF
TRBD1 | TRBJ2-6 | TRBV19 | NA | TGTGCCAGTAGTATAGGGGGACAGGGAACCGGGGCCAACGTCCTGACTTTC | CASSIGGQGTGANVLTF
TRBD1 | TRBJ2-5 | TRBV19 | NA | TGTGCCAGTAGTTCGGGACAGCGAATGGAGACCCAGTACTTC | CASSSGQRMETQYF
NA | TRBJ2-5 | TRBV18 | NA | TGTGCCAGCTCACCACCGGTCAGACAAGAGACCCAGTACTTC | CASSPPVRQETQYF
TRBD2 | TRBJ2-7 | TRBV28 | NA | TGTGCCAGCAGTACTCCCGCGGGGGGTTCCTACGAGCAGTACTTC | CASSTPAGGSYEQYF
NA | TRBJ2-5 | TRBV5-1 | NA | TGCGCCAGCAGCTTGCAGGGTAACCAAGAGACCCAGTACTTC | CASSLQGNQETQYF
TRBD1 | TRBJ2-7 | TRBV27 | NA | TGTGCCAGCAGGGCGAGAATCGGGACAGCCCCCTACGAGCAGTACTTC | CASRARIGTAPYEQYF
NA | TRBJ1-1 | TRBV11-2 | NA | TGTGCCAGCAGCCTCTCGGTTAGCTCTTCCACTGAAGCTTTCTTT | CASSLSVSSSTEAFF
TRBD1 | TRBJ1-2 | TRBV27 | NA | TGTGCCAGCACCCCCGGGACAGCTTATGGCTACACCTTC | CASTPGTAYGYTF
NA | TRBJ1-5 | TRBV12-5 | NA | TGTGCTAGTGCTCCTCCTCTATTCCTCCAACAGCATTTT | CASAPPLFLQQHF
NA | TRBJ2-2 | TRBV7-3 | NA | TGTGCCAGCAGCTTAAGCGGGACGAACACCGGGGAGCTGTTTTTT | CASSLSGTNTGELFF
NA | TRBJ1-5 | TRBV7-9 | NA | TGTGCCAGCAGCTATGGACACGTGGGGGGTCAGCCCCAGCATTTT | CASSYGHVGGQPQHF
NA | TRBJ2-6 | TRBV5-1 | few | TGCGCCAGCAGCTTGGTCGGACGGACTATCTCTGGGGCCAACGTCCTGACTTTC | CASSLVGRTISGANVLTF
NA | TRBJ1-6 | TRBV5-4 | NA | TGTGCCAGCAGCTTCAGGGATTCACCCCTCCACTTT | CASSFRDSPLHF
NA | TRBJ1-1 | TRBV4-2 | NA | TGTGCCAGCAGCCAAGGGGGCGTCGAAGCTTTCTTT | CASSQGGVEAFF
NA | TRBJ1-2 | TRBV15 | once | TGTGCCACCAGCAGAGATCGGTCAGGTGGAGGCTACACCTTC | CATSRDRSGGGYTF
TRBD2 | TRBJ2-7 | TRBV18 | NA | TGTGCCAGCTCACCACTCACTAGCGGGGGGGCTTACGAGCAGTACTTC | CASSPLTSGGAYEQYF
TRBD2 | TRBJ2-1 | TRBV28 | NA | TGTGCCAGCAGCCCTCCGGGACTAGGCTACAATGAGCAGTTCTTC | CASSPPGLGYNEQFF
NA | TRBJ2-2 | TRBV25-1 | NA | TGTGCCAGCAGCCCCGTGGACAGAAACACCGGGGAGCTGTTTTTT | CASSPVDRNTGELFF
TRBD2 | TRBJ2-5 | TRBV4-2 | NA | TGTGCCAGCAGCCAACGGTTAGCGGGAGGGGAGACCCAGTACTTC | CASSQRLAGGETQYF
TRBD1 | TRBJ2-2 | TRBV28 | NA | TGTGCCAGCAAAACAGGGGGAACCGGGGAGCTGTTTTTT | CASKTGGTGELFF
NA | TRBJ2-2 | TRBV19 | once | TGTGCCAGTAGTAGGAGCCGGAACACCGGGGAGCTGTTTTTT | CASSRSRNTGELFF
NA | TRBJ2-2 | TRBV5-1 | NA | TGCGCCAGCAGCTTGGACGGGAGCCTGACCGGGGAGCTGTTTTTT | CASSLDGSLTGELFF
NA | TRBJ1-5 | TRBV6-5 | NA | TGTGCCAGCAGTTATCGCTCAGGGGATCAGCCCCAGCATTTT | CASSYRSGDQPQHF
TRBD1 | TRBJ1-4 | TRBV3-1/TRBV3-2 | NA | TGTGCCAGCAGCCAAGGCCGGGACAGGGAAGGTGAAAAACTGTTTTTT | CASSQGRDREGEKLFF
NA | TRBJ1-3 | TRBV19 | NA | TGTGCCAGTATTGCAGGTCGGCTTGCTGGAAACACCATATATTTT | CASIAGRLAGNTIYF
TRBD1 | TRBJ1-5 | TRBV19 | few | TGTGCCAGTAGTCTTCGGAGGGACAGCCATAATCAGCCCCAGCATTTT | CASSLRRDSHNQPQHF
TRBD1 | TRBJ1-1 | TRBV6-2/TRBV6-3 | once | TGTGCCAGCAGTTACGCACAGGGGGCACCAATGAACACTGAAGCTTTCTTT | CASSYAQGAPMNTEAFF
TRBD2 | TRBJ2-1 | TRBV12-5 | NA | TGTGCTAGTGGTTTGCGACTAGCGGGAGGATTCAATGAGCAGTTCTTC | CASGLRLAGGFNEQFF
NA | TRBJ2-3 | TRBV9 | once | TGTGCCAGCAGCGTAGAAGTCGGTAGATCAGATACGCAGTATTTT | CASSVEVGRSDTQYF
TRBD1 | TRBJ1-1 | TRBV19 | few | TGTGCCAGTACCATACAGGGGACGAACACTGAAGCTTTCTTT | CASTIQGTNTEAFF
TRBD1 | TRBJ1-2 | TRBV10-3 | NA | TGTGCCATCAAGTATGGGACAGGGGGCCAGGGGGGCTACACCTTC | CAIKYGTGGQGGYTF
TRBD1 | TRBJ2-3 | TRBV24-1 | NA | TGTGCCCCTCAGGGGGCAGCTGCAGATACGCAGTATTTT | CAPQGAAADTQYF
TRBD1 | TRBJ2-6 | TRBV7-2 | few | TGTGCCAGCAGCTTAGCGTTACAGGGGGCCGGACTCTCTGGGGCCAACGTCCTGACTTTC | CASSLALQGAGLSGANVLTF
NA | TRBJ1-3 | TRBV19 | NA | TGTGCCAGTAGTTCTTCCTGGACAGCCCGAAACACCATATATTTT | CASSSSWTARNTIYF
NA | TRBJ1-2 | TRBV20-1 | NA | TGCAGTGCTAGTGGGGGGGGCTTGGATGGCTACACCTTC | CSASGGGLDGYTF
TRBD2 | TRBJ2-7 | TRBV5-4 | NA | TGTGCCAGCAGCCAGGGACTAGGGGCCGCCTACGAGCAGTACTTC | CASSQGLGAAYEQYF
NA | TRBJ2-5 | TRBV6-1 | NA | TGTGCCAGCAGTGATCCGATGCGGGGGACCCAGTACTTC | CASSDPMRGTQYF
TRBD2 | TRBJ2-1 | TRBV9 | NA | TGTGCCAGCAGCGTGGGGACGGGGGGAAGGAATGAGCAGTTCTTC | CASSVGTGGRNEQFF
TRBD1 | TRBJ1-5 | TRBV6-2/TRBV6-3 | NA | TGTGCCAGCAGTTACTCCATCTCAGGGGGTAGCAATCAGCCCCAGCATTTT | CASSYSISGGSNQPQHF
NA | TRBJ2-7 | TRBV14 | NA | TGTGCCAGCAGCCTAGAGACTCTGGAGGTCAGCATTTACGAGCAGTACTTC | CASSLETLEVSIYEQYF
NA | TRBJ1-2 | TRBV3-1/TRBV3-2 | NA | TGTGCCAGCAGCCCCTCATGGGGGGGGACCGATGGCTACACCTTC | CASSPSWGGTDGYTF
NA | TRBJ1-5 | TRBV27 | NA | TGTGCCAGCAGTTCCCGACAGGAGAATCAGCCCCAGCATTTT | CASSSRQENQPQHF